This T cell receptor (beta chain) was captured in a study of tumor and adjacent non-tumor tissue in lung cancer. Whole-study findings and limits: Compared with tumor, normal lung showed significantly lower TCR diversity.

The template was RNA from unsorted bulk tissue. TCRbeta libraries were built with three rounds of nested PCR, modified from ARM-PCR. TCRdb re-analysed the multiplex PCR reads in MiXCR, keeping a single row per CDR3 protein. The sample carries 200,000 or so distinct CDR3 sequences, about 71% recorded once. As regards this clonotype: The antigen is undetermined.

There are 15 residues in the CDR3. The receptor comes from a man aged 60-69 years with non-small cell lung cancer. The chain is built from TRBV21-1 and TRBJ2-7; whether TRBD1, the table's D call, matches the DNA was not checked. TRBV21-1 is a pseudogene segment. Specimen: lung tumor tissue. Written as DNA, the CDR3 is TGTGCAAGCAGCATACAACGGACAGGGATCGACGAGCAGTACTTC. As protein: CASSIQRTGIDEQYF.